This TCR beta chain was sequenced in a study of shared clonotypes between healthy human individuals. Looking at the study overall: The cohort comprised a couple of women and a few men. Their ages spanned 18 to 49 years. General study findings and limits: A handful of donors showed sharing of approximately 5% of naive CD4 clonotypes. In this cohort, only blood was sampled, and tissue repertoires likely differ.

V gave up 5 bases and J gave up 0 bases, with 11 bases separating them. Germline values: CDR1 SGHVS, CDR2 FNYEAQ. CDR3 length: 14 residues. Methods used by the authors: ImmunoSEQ output held junction-only sequences without quality scores, so filtering differed. Assay used: immunoSEQ multiplex PCR; TCRdb lists only in-frame clones, some missing. V, J and clone size derive from that table, while D and trimming were established from the DNA sequence. This sample has about 2.1 million clones, with about 94% found just once. Comment on this clone: No antigen is known for it.

In the naive CD8 group, cells lacked CD45RO and were positively selected for CCR7, so terminally differentiated effector memory CD45RA+ cells were left out. The receptor comes from a man younger than 30 in good health. Some clones in this sample may be carry-over from other donors' samples. Input material: naive CD8+ T cells from PBMCs. V usage is TRBV7-6 and J usage is TRBJ2-7; a weak D match, TRBD2 (7 bases). CDR3 bases: TGTGCCAGCAGCGCGCGGGGGCGCTCCTACGAGCAGTACTTC. As protein: CASSARGRSYEQYF.